This T cell receptor (beta chain) was found in a study of T-cell memory formation after mild COVID-19 (dated by TCRdb to the early 2020s). Looking at the study overall: TCR sequence clusters from the two donors were found to be largely donor specific. Two young, previously healthy adult volunteers, one female and one male, were included in the cohort. In two donors, T-cell clones that expanded and contracted after mild COVID-19 were tracked by sequencing TCRalpha and TCRbeta repertoires over time. The research as a whole found: Balanced CD4/CD8 phenotypes were observed for clones contracting from day 15 to 85, whereas a bias towards CD4+ was observed for a second wave of clones expanding from day 15 to 37. Contracting CD4+ clones were located mainly in the CM and EM memory subsets, whereas CD8+ clones were found to be enriched in EMRA. Only two mild cases were covered in the study, and larger cohorts including severe cases with pre-infection samples were considered necessary. Some responding clones were detected in pre-infection memory, which suggested that pre-existing cross-reactive memory T cells had joined the SARS-CoV-2 response. Whether the second-wave clones peaking on day 37 were SARS-CoV-2 specific was not confirmed.

Trimming costs V 1 base and J 5 bases, and their ends lie 15 bases apart. The CDR3 has 15 amino acids, counting the end cysteine and phenylalanine. Only the CDR3 region is kept as DNA, spanning 45 bases read in frame from base 1. Looking up the germline V gene (reference sequence) yields CDR1 DFQATT and CDR2 SNEGSKA. The run used an Illumina NovaSeq 6000. TCRalpha and TCRbeta cDNA libraries were constructed by 5'RACE with constant-segment primers, with sample barcodes and unique molecular identifiers being introduced. Trizol reagent was used to extract RNA from every sample. Amplification of the libraries took two PCR steps, and the second step added a second sample barcode plus Illumina TruSeq adapters. Libraries were sequenced on an Illumina NovaSeq with 2 x 150 bp paired-end reads. The original pipeline was this. Reads were demultiplexed and collapsed into UMI-guided consensus sequences with migec v1.2.7. Using mixcr v2.1.11, the UMI consensuses were aligned to TRA and TRB V and J templates and assembled into clonotypes. Clonotypes were classified as expanded or contracted when called significant by both edgeR and NoisET, with noise models trained on biological replicates. edgeR calls used a false discovery rate-adjusted p below 0.01 and a log2 fold-change threshold of 1. As an exploratory analysis of dynamics, max-normalized trajectories of the 1000 most abundant clonotypes were examined with PCA combined with hierarchical clustering. Each responding clone was given a CD4 or CD8 phenotype based on the CD4+ and CD8+ repertoires, which had been sequenced separately. The public reads were reprocessed in TCRdb via fastp at Q25 and MiXCR, keeping in-frame beta chains. For every CDR3 protein sequence, its rows merge into one entry that carries the most common genes and DNA. Here the V and J calls rest on TCRdb's processing, not on the authors' analysis. Counted in this sample were about 210,000 distinct CDR3 sequences; approximately 10% of them appeared once. In total, the top ten clones hold roughly 3.2% of the sample.

This clonotype was recorded once. The antigen it binds to is not known. No much larger clone exists at a distance of one base, and base qualities are not known. Support from one read is weak. Ficoll-Paque density gradient centrifugation was used to isolate PBMCs. The clonotype originates from a man younger than 35 who had mild COVID-19 (a few samples of this study predate the infection). The sample titles of this study are shuffled in the database, so cell type and time point are left out; the donor was told from shared clones. The sequencing sample was made of PBMCs or a T cell subset sorted from them (not recorded which). The sequence joins TRBV20-1 to TRBJ2-1, and the D gene may be TRBD2, 5 bases matching. The nucleotide sequence is TGCAGTGCTAGAGTTCTGGGTCTAGCTGACAATGAGCAGTTCTTC. This encodes CSARVLGLADNEQFF.